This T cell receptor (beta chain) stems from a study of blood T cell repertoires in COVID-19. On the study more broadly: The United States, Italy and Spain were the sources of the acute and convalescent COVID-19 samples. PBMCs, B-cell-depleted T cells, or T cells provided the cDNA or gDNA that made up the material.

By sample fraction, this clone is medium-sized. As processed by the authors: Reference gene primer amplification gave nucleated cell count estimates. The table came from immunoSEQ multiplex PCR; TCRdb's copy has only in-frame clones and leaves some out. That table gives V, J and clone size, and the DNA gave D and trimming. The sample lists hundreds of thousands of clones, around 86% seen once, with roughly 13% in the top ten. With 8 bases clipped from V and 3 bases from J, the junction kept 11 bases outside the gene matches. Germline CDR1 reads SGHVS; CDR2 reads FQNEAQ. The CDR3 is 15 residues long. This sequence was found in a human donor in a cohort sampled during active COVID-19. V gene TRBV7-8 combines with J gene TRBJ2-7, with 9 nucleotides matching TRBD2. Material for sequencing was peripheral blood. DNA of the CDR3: TGTGCCAGCTCCCTGGCGGGAGGGCCCAACTACGAGCAGTACTTC. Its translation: CASSLAGGPNYEQYF.